The next 14 T cell receptor beta chains were all read from a single sample in a study of OX40 agonist ivuxolimab in advanced cancers. Measured with immunoSEQ multiplex PCR; TCRdb has only the in-frame clones, and not every one. This table has roughly 86,000 clones, roughly nine tenths appearing once. The sample was CD4+ or CD8+ T cells sorted from blood, taken in a trial of the OX40 agonist ivuxolimab. These receptors all come from an adult with an advanced solid tumor such as melanoma, head and neck, liver or kidney cancer.

The rearrangement joins TRBV11-2 to TRBJ1-1; 7 bases align to TRBD1. The V gene end was trimmed by 6 bases and the J gene end by 3 bases; junction bases not matched to a gene: 7. From germline, CDR1 is SGHAT and CDR2 FQNNGV. This CDR3 is built from 14 residues. The CDR3 bases are TGTGCCAGCAGTCCTTACAGGGGTTACACTGAAGCTTTCTTT. Translated: CASSPYRGYTEAFF. The entire variable domain, with the rest obtained from reference TRBV11-2 and TRBJ1-1, is as follows: EAGVAQSPRYKIIEKRQSVAFWCNPISGHATLYWYQQILGQGPKLLIQFQNNGVVDDSQLPKDRFSAERLKGVDSTLKIQPAKLEDSAVYLCASSPYRGYTEAFFGQGTRLTVV.

The genes are TRBV5-1 and TRBJ2-1; D is undetermined. The CDR3 consists of 12 residues. The V end was cut by 1 base, the J end by 6 bases, with 5 bases between. Germline CDR1 SGHRS, CDR2 YFSETQ. The CDR3 sequence is CASSLSLNEQFF. In DNA, the CDR3 is TGCGCCAGCAGCTTGAGCCTCAATGAGCAGTTCTTC. The full variable domain, completed using reference TRBV5-1 and TRBJ2-1, is KAGVTQTPRYLIKTRGQQVTLSCSPISGHRSVSWYQQTPGQGLQFLFEYFSETQRNKGNFPGRFSGRQFSNSRSEMNVSTLELGDSALYLCASSLSLNEQFFGPGTRLTVL.

This chain links TRBV5-1 with TRBJ1-1; TRBD1 aligns across 9 bases. This CDR3 comprises 16 residues. Per germline, CDR1 SGHRS and CDR2 YFSETQ. V trimming: 4 bases; J trimming: 0 bases; junction bases outside the gene matches: 7. The CDR3 DNA is TGCGCCAGCAGCCTTGGACAGGGGATGATGAACACTGAAGCTTTCTTT. Translation: CASSLGQGMMNTEAFF.

The chain uses TRBV5-1 and TRBJ1-1; D remains unclear. Germline V gives CDR1 SGHRS, CDR2 YFSETQ. The CDR3 totals 15 residues. Trimming left V 0 bases short and J 0 bases short, with 9 bases between. CDR3 bases: TGCGCCAGCAGCTTGGACGGAGCAATGAACACTGAAGCTTTCTTT. Translating gives CASSLDGAMNTEAFF.

The chain joins TRBV28 to TRBJ1-1; D is uncertain. Trimming removed 1 base from V and 5 bases from J, with 11 bases in between. The germline CDR1 and CDR2 sequences are MDHEN and SYDVKM. The CDR3 covers 14 residues. The CDR3 nucleotides are TGTGCCAGCAGTTTATTCGGCTTGAGAACTGAAGCTTTCTTT. Its protein product is CASSLFGLRTEAFF.

The chain links TRBV5-1 to TRBJ2-5; D unclear. V lost 0 bases and J lost 3, with 9 bases in between. This CDR3 is built from 14 residues. Germline CDR1 is SGHRS and CDR2 is YFSETQ. The CDR3 sequence: CASSLGPGEETQYF. The CDR3 DNA reads TGCGCCAGCAGCTTGGGGCCTGGCGAAGAGACCCAGTACTTC.

This chain links TRBV5-4 with TRBJ2-7; perhaps TRBD1 as D (5 bases). Germline V gives CDR1 SGHNT, CDR2 YYREEE (reference sequence). V dropped 4 bases and J dropped 6 bases, with 17 bases sitting between them. The CDR3 spans 14 residues. Here the CDR3 reads CASSTSDTTSEQYF. DNA for the CDR3: TGTGCCAGCAGCACATCGGACACCACCTCCGAGCAGTACTTC.

The V call is TRBV15, the J call TRBJ1-5, with D uncertain. CDR1 and CDR2 (germline): LNHNV, YYDKDF (reference sequence). The germline V and J ends were trimmed by 1 base and 2 bases, with 9 bases remaining between them. The CDR3 is 15 residues long. CDR3 nucleotides: TGTGCCACCAGCAGAGTAGGGCAGGGCAATCAGCCCCAGCATTTT. Its protein is CATSRVGQGNQPQHF.

V usage is TRBV28 and J usage is TRBJ1-1; D uncertain. The V end was cut by 3 bases, the J end by 7 bases, with 9 bases between. The CDR3 consists of 12 residues. CDR1 and CDR2 (germline): MDHEN, SYDVKM. CDR3 residues: CASSLGVGEAFF. Here the CDR3 DNA reads TGTGCCAGCAGTTTGGGAGTGGGTGAAGCTTTCTTT. Looking up the rest from reference TRBV28 and TRBJ1-1 gives the full variable domain: DVKVTQSSRYLVKRTGEKVFLECVQDMDHENMFWYRQDPGLGLRLIYFSYDVKMKEKGDIPEGYSVSREKKERFSLILESASTNQTSMYLCASSLGVGEAFFGQGTRLTVV.

The chain couples TRBV6-1 to TRBJ1-2; 10 bases fit TRBD1. V was clipped by 6 bases and J by 8 bases; unmatched bases: 12. This CDR3 region has 15 residues. CDR1 and CDR2 from the germline V gene are MNHNS and SASEGT. The CDR3 is CASRFGQGEVGGYTF. CDR3 coding DNA: TGTGCCAGCAGATTCGGACAGGGGGAAGTGGGAGGCTACACCTTC.

V is TRBV2 and J is TRBJ1-3; D not certain. The CDR3 has 16 residues. Germline V gives CDR1 SNHLY, CDR2 FYNNEI. Trimming left V 7 bases short and J 0 bases short, with 16 bases between. CDR3: CASIWPGVGSGNTIYF. The CDR3 nucleotides are TGTGCCAGCATTTGGCCGGGAGTGGGCTCTGGAAACACCATATATTTT.

This chain uses TRBV30 with TRBJ1-2; D gene unclear. Germline-derived CDR1 and CDR2 are GTSNPN and SVGIG (reference sequence). V dropped 5 bases and J dropped 7 bases, with 8 bases sitting between them. This CDR3 contains 10 residues. The CDR3 spells CAWGPAGYTF. CDR3 nucleotides: TGTGCCTGGGGGCCTGCTGGCTACACCTTC.

The chain is built from TRBV28 and TRBJ1-2; maybe TRBD1 (5 bases). With 2 bases removed from V and 4 bases from J, the gap between germline ends came to 14 bases. The germline V gene has CDR1 MDHEN and CDR2 SYDVKM. The CDR3 spans 15 residues. CDR3 protein: CASSLVHRGTYGYTF. The CDR3 DNA reads TGTGCCAGCAGTTTAGTCCATCGGGGGACCTATGGCTACACCTTC.

V gene TRBV7-2 combines with J gene TRBJ1-1; D call uncertain. The CDR3 consists of 13 residues. Trimming removed 0 bases from V and 3 bases from J, with 5 bases in between. Germline CDR1 and CDR2: SGHTA and FQGNSA. The CDR3 nucleotides read TGTGCCAGCAGCTTAGCCGGATACACTGAAGCTTTCTTT. The encoded protein is CASSLAGYTEAFF. Combining the CDR3 with reference TRBV7-2 and TRBJ1-1 gives the whole variable domain GAGVSQSPSNKVTEKGKDVELRCDPISGHTALYWYRQSLGQGLEFLIYFQGNSAPDKSGLPSDRFSAERTGGSVSTLTIQRTQQEDSAVYLCASSLAGYTEAFFGQGTRLTVV.